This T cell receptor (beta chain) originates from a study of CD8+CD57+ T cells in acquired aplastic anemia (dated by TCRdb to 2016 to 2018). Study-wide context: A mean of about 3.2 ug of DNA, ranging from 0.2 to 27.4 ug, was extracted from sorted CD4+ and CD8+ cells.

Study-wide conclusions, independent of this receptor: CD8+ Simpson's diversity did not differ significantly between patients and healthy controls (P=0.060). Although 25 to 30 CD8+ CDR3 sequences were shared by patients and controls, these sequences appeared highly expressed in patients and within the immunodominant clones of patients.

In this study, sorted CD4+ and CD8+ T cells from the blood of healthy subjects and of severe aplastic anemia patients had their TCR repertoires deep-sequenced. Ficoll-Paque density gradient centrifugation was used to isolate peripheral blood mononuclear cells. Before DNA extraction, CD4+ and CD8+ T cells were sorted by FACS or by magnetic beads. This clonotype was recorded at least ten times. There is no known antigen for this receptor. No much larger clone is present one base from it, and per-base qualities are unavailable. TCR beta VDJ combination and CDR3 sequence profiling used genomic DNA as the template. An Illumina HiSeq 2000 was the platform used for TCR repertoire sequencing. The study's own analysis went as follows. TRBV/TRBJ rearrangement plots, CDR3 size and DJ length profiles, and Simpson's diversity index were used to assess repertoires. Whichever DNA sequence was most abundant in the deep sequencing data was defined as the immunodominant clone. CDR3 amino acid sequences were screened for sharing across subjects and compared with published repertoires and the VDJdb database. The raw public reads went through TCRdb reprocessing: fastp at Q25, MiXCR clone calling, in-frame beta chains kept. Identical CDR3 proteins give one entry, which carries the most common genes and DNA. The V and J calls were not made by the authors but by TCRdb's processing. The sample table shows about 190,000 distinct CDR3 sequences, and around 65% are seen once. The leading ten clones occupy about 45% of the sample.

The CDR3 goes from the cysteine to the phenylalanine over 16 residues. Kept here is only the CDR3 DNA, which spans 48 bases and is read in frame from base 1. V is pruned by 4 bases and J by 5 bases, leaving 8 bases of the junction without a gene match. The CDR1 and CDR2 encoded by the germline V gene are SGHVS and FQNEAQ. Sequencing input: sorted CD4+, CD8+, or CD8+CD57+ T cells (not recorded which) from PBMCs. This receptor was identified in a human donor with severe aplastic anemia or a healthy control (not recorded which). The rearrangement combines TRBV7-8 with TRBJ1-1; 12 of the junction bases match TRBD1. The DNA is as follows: TGTGCCAGCAGCTCCGGGACAGGGGGCCGAGAAACTGAAGCTTTCTTT. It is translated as CASSSGTGGRETEAFF.